The source of this TCR beta chain is a study of cytomegalovirus exposure and HLA in healthy donors. Study results and limitations: Accounts indicate the classifier identified cytomegalovirus status with strong specificity and sensitivity. In an earlier analysis, about 87% or about 30%: the productive usage of most TCR beta V segments.

V lost 1 base and J 5 bases, leaving 13 bases between the germline ends. Germline CDR1 SGHDT, CDR2 YYEEEE. The CDR3 consists of 15 residues. As regards this clone: Antigen unknown.

In the PCR, 60 Vbeta and 13 Jbeta primers were used. The table came from immunoSEQ multiplex PCR; TCRdb's copy has only in-frame clones and leaves some out. The data show roughly 130,000 clones, 55% to 75% seen once. The rearrangement links TRBV5-6 to TRBJ1-3; D call uncertain. This TCR came from a man aged 30 to 39 in good health and CMV-seropositive. The sequencing sample was made of PBMCs. The DNA for the CDR3 is TGTGCCAGCAGCTTGACGCGCGGCGGGAGAAACACCATATATTTT. Encoded protein: CASSLTRGGRNTIYF.